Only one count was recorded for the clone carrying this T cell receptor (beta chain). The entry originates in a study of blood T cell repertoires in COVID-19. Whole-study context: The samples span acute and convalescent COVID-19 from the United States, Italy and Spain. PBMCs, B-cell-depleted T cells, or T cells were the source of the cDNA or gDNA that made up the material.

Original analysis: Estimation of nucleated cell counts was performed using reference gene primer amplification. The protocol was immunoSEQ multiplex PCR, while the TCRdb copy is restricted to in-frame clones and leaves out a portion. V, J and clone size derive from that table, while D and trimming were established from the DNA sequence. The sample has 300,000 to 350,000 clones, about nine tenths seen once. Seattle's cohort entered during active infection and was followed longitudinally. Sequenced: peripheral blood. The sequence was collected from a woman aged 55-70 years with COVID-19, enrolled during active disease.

For the CDR3, the DNA is TGTGCCAGCAGCTCCAGGGAACCCGACCCACCCCTCCACTTT. Protein sequence: CASSSREPDPPLHF. The chain has TRBV7-9 and TRBJ1-6; possibly TRBD1 for D (5 bases). The germline V and J ends were trimmed by 4 bases and 11 bases, with 15 bases remaining between them. CDR1 SEHNR and CDR2 FQNEAQ come from the germline V gene (reference sequence). CDR3 length: 14 amino acids.